Reported below is one T cell receptor beta chain. This sample was taken from a study of blood T cell repertoires in COVID-19. Looking at the study overall: Collection of acute and convalescent COVID-19 samples took place in the United States, Italy and Spain. From T cells, B-cell-depleted T cells, or PBMCs came the material, which was cDNA or gDNA.

Authors' processing steps: Cell counts per sample came from amplifying reference gene primers. Assay used: immunoSEQ multiplex PCR; TCRdb lists only in-frame clones, some missing. V, J and clone size are taken as reported in that table, and D and trimming were inferred from the DNA itself. The sample has around 100,000 clones, approximately 80% seen once. Germline V gene data show CDR1 as SNHLY and CDR2 as FYNNEI. Trimming removed 6 bases from V and 5 bases from J; junction bases left unmatched: 6. This CDR3 region has 14 residues. The sequencing input was peripheral blood. The gene calls are TRBV2 and TRBJ1-1; TRBD1 matches 10 bases. This receptor was identified in a woman aged 70-85 years with acute or convalescent COVID-19. CDR3 loop: CASRGDRGETEAFF. The CDR3 DNA reads TGTGCCAGCAGGGGGGACAGGGGCGAGACTGAAGCTTTCTTT.